This entry concerns a single TCR beta chain. Its target is not known. Germline CDR1 SGHDN, CDR2 FVKESK. The CDR3 has 14 amino acids. V was shortened by 1 base and J by 10 bases, with 17 bases between the two germline ends. The entry originates in a study of post-analysis software for immune sequencing data. Study overall: Disease trajectories encompassed relapsing-remitting, secondary progressive and progressive-relapsing multiple sclerosis.

Study-wide results and limits: Elevated frequency relative to controls characterized several TRBV segments in patients, TRBV5-6, TRBV5-1 and TRBV20-1 among them. Versus controls, multiple sclerosis patients showed significantly lower diversity (normalized Chao1).

Prepared TCR beta cDNA libraries contained unique molecular identifiers. TCRdb redid the calling of the PCR reads with MiXCR, one entry per CDR3 protein. The table records roughly 540,000 distinct CDR3 sequences, around a third of them present only once. The material sequenced was blood. The receptor comes from a girl under 18 with multiple sclerosis. This chain joins TRBV14 and TRBJ2-7; tentative D call: TRBD2 (6 bases). In DNA form, the CDR3 reads TGTGCCAGCAGCCAAGTGTTGGGGGGAAATATTCAGTACTTC. Encoded protein: CASSQVLGGNIQYF.